This TCR beta chain was profiled in a study of T cell responses to AZD1222 COVID-19 vaccine. From germline, CDR1 is LNHDA and CDR2 SQIVND (reference sequence). Unmatched junction bases numbered 11, after V lost 4 bases and J lost 7 bases. CDR3 length: 16 amino acids. Produced via immunoSEQ multiplex PCR; TCRdb's table is partial and in-frame only. Of more than 95,000 clones listed, about 88% were seen once; the top ten hold over 35%. Study outcomes and limitations: CD4 TCRs linked to vaccination spanned spike, dominating at 160-218 and 743-854. Reports say nearly half of spike-specific TCRs go after unmutated variant regions. Seropositive at baseline were only a handful of AZD1222 recipients.

Notes on this clone: Its antigen is unknown.

Specimen: peripheral blood, collected 28 days after the second AZD1222 dose. This clonotype was sampled from an adult who received the AZD1222 COVID-19 vaccine. This chain uses TRBV19 with TRBJ2-7, with 12 positions matching TRBD2. The DNA of the CDR3 is TGTGCCAGTAGTACCGGACTAGCGGGGACTTGGGATGAGCAGTACTTC. It codes for CASSTGLAGTWDEQYF.